This T cell receptor (beta chain) was found in a study of cytomegalovirus exposure and HLA in healthy donors. The PCR was carried out with 60 Vbeta primers and 13 Jbeta primers. The protocol was immunoSEQ multiplex PCR, while the TCRdb copy is restricted to in-frame clones and leaves out a portion. The data hold around 120,000 clones, with about 80% observed a single time. The specimen sequenced was PBMCs. This receptor was taken from a woman aged 45-65 years in good health and CMV-seropositive.

As DNA, the CDR3 is TGTGCCAGCAGCAACCCTTTACTAGCTTACAATGAGCAGTTCTTC. It yields the protein CASSNPLLAYNEQFF. The rearrangement uses TRBV21-1 and TRBJ2-1; the D call in the table, TRBD2, was not verified against the DNA. TRBV21-1 is a pseudogene segment. The CDR3 is made up of 15 amino acids.